This T cell receptor beta chain was identified during a study of breast tumors, draining lymph nodes, adjacent tissues. Broader study findings: Luminal-like breast cancer showed significantly higher tumor–nontumor repertoire similarity than basal-like. Compared with lymph nodes, tumors were less diverse; compared with nontumor tissue, more.

TCRdb used MiXCR to reprocess the multiplex PCR reads, holding one entry per CDR3 protein. The sample shows around 25,000 distinct CDR3 sequences, under 30% of them seen only once. In its sample, this clonotype was seen many times. Its specificity is not known. Germline-derived CDR1 and CDR2 are SGHDT and YYEEEE. This CDR3 spans 15 amino acids. Deletions cut 1 base from V and 1 base from J, with 10 bases between. The chain carries TRBV5-6 and TRBJ2-3; D call uncertain. This clonotype originated in a female donor with breast cancer. Some clones in this sample may be carry-over from other donors' samples. Sequencing was done on a sample of breast tumor tissue. This CDR3 is CASSLSGEGTDTQYF. The CDR3, as DNA: TGTGCCAGCAGCTTGTCGGGCGAAGGCACAGATACGCAGTATTTT. The full variable domain, with the rest looked up from reference TRBV5-6 and TRBJ2-3, is DAGVTQSPTHLIKTRGQQVTLRCSPKSGHDTVSWYQQALGQGPQFIFQYYEEEERQRGNFPDRFSGHQFPNYSSELNVNALLLGDSALYLCASSLSGEGTDTQYFGPGTRLTVL.